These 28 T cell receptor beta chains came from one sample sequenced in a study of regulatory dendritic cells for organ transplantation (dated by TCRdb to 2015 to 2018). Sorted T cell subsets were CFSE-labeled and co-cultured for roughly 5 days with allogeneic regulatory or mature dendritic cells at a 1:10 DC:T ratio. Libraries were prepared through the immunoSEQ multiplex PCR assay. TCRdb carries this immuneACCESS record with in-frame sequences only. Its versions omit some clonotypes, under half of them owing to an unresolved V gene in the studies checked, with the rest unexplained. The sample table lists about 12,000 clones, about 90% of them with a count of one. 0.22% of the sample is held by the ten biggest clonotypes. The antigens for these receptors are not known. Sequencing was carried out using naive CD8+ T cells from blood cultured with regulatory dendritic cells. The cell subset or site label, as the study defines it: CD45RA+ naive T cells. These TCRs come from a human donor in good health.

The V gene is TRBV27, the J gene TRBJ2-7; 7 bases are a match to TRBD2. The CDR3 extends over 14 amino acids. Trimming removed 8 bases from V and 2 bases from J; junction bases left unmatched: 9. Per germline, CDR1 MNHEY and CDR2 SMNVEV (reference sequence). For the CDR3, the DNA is TGTGCCAGCGGCTCCGGGACTACACCCTACGAGCAGTACTTC. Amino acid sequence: CASGSGTTPYEQYF.

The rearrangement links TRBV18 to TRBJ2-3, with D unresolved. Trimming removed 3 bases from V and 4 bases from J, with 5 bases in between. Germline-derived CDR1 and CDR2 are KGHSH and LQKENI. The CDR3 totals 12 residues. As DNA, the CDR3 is TGTGCCAGCTCACCTACTCCAGATACGCAGTATTTT. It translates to CASSPTPDTQYF.

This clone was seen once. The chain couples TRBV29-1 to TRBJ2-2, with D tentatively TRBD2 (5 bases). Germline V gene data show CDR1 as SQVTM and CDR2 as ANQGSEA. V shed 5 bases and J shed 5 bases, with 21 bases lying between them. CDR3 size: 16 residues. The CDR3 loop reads CSVINEGSRYTGELFF. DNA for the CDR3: TGCAGCGTTATTAATGAGGGTAGCCGGTATACCGGGGAGCTGTTTTTT.

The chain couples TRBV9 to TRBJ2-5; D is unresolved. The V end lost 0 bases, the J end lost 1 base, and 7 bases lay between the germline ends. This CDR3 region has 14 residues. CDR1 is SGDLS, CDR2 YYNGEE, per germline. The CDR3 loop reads CASSVDGTQETQYF. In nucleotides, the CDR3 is TGTGCCAGCAGCGTAGACGGAACCCAAGAGACCCAGTACTTC. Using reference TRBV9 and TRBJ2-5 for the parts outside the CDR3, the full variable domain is DSGVTQTPKHLITATGQRVTLRCSPRSGDLSVYWYQQSLDQGLQFLIQYYNGEERAKGNILERFSAQQFPDLHSELNLSSLELGDSALYFCASSVDGTQETQYFGPGTRLLVL.

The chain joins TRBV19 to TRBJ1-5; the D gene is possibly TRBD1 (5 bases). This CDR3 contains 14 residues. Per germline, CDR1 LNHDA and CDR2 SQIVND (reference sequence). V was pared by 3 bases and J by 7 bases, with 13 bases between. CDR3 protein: CASSIVPGGQPQHF. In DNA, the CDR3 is TGTGCCAGTAGTATCGTACCCGGGGGACAGCCCCAGCATTTT.

Here the CDR3 reads CARSLGVPEKLFF. The CDR3 DNA is TGTGCCAGAAGCTTGGGGGTCCCCGAAAAACTGTTTTTT. V usage is TRBV7-5 and J usage is TRBJ1-4. TRBV7-5 represents a pseudogene. This CDR3 comprises 13 residues.

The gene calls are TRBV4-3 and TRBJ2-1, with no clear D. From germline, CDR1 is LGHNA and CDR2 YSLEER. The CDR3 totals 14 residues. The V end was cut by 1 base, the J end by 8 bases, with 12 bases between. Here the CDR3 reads CASSQGPADYEQFF. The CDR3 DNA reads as TGCGCCAGCAGCCAAGGGCCAGCCGACTATGAGCAGTTCTTC.

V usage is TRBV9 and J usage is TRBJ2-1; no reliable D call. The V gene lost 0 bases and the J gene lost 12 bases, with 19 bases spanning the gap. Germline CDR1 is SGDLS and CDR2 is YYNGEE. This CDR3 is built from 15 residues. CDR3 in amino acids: CASSVEATPTRRQFF. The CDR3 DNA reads TGTGCCAGCAGCGTAGAGGCGACCCCCACCAGGCGGCAGTTCTTC.

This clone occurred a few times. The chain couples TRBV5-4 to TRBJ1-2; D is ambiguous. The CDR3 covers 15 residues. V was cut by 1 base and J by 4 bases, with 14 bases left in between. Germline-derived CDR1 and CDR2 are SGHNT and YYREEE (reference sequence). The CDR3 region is CASSLRGEEPYGYTF. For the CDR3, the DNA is TGTGCCAGCAGCTTGCGAGGAGAGGAACCCTATGGCTACACCTTC.

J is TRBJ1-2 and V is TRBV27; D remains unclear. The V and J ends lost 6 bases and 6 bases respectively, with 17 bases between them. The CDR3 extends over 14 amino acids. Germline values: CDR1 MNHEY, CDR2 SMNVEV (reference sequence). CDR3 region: CASREVGGDNGYTF. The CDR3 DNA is TGTGCCAGCAGAGAAGTGGGCGGCGATAATGGCTACACCTTC.

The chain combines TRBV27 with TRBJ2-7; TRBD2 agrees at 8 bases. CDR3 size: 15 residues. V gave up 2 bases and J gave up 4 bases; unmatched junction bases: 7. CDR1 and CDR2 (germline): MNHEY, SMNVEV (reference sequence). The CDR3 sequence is CASSLSAGGGYEQYF. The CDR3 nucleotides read TGTGCCAGCAGTTTAAGCGCGGGAGGTGGATACGAGCAGTACTTC.

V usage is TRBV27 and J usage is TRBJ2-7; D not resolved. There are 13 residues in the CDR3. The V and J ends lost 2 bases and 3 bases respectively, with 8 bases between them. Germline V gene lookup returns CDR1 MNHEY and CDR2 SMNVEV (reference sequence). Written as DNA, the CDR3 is TGTGCCAGCAGTTTAGAGATCCACTACGAGCAGTACTTC. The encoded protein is CASSLEIHYEQYF.

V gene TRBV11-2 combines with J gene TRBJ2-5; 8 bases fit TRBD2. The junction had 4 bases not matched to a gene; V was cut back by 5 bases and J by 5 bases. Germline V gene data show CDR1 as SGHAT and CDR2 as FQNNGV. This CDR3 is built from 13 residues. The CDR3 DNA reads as TGTGCCAGCAGCCCATCGGGGGGGGAGACCCAGTACTTC. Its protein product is CASSPSGGETQYF.

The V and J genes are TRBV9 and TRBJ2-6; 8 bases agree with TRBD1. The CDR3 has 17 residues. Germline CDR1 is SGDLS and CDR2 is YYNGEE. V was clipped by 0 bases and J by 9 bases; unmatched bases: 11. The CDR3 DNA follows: TGTGCCAGCAGCGTAGGGGCAGGGGGCCTCTTAGACAACGTCCTGACTTTC. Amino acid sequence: CASSVGAGGLLDNVLTF.

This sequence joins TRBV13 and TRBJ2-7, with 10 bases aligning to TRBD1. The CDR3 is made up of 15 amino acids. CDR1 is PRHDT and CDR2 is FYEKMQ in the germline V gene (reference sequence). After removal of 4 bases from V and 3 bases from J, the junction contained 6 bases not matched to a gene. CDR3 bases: TGTGCCAGCAGCTCAGAGGACAGGGGGATCTACGAGCAGTACTTC. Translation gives CASSSEDRGIYEQYF.

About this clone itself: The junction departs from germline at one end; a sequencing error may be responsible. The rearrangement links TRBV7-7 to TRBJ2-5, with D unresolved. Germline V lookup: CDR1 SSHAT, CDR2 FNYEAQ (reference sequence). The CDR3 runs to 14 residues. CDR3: CASSPKGPKSIQYF. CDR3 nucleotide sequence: TGTGCTAGCAGCCCGAAAGGTCCTAAATCCATCCAGTACTTC.

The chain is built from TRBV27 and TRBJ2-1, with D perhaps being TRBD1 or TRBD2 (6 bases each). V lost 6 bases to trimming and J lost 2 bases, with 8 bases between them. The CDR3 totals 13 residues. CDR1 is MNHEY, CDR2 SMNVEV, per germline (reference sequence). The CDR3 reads CASRRGAYNEQFF. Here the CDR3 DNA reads TGTGCCAGCAGGAGGGGGGCCTACAATGAGCAGTTCTTC.

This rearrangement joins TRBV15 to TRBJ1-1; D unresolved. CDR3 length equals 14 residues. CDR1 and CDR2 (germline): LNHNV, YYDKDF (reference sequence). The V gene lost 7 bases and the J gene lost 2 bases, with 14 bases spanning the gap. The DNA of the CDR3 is TGTGCCACCACCTCCTCGGAAGGTAACACTGAAGCTTTCTTT. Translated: CATTSSEGNTEAFF.

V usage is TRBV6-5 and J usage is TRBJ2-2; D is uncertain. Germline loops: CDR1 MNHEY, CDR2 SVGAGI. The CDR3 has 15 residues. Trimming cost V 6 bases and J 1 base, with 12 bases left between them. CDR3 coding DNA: TGTGCCAGCAGCCCCTTGTCGGAGAACACCGGGGAGCTGTTTTTT. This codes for CASSPLSENTGELFF.

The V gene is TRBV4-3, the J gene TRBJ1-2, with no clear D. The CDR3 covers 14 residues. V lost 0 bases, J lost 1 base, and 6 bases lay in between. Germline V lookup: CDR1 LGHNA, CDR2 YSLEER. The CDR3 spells CASSQEQFNYGYTF. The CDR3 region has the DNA TGCGCCAGCAGCCAAGAGCAATTTAACTATGGCTACACCTTC.

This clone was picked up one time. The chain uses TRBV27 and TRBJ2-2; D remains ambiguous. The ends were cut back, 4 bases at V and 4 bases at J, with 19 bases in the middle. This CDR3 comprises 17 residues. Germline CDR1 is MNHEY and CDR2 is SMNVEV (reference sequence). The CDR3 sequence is CASSSQESAGFTGELFF. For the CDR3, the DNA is TGTGCCAGCAGTTCCCAGGAAAGCGCCGGGTTCACCGGGGAGCTGTTTTTT.

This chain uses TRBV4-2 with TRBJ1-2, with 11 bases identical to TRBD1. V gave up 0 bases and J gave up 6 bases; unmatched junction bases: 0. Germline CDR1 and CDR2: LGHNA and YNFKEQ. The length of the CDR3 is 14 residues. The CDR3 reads CASSQEDRGHGYTF. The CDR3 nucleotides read TGTGCCAGCAGCCAAGAGGACAGGGGGCATGGCTACACCTTC.

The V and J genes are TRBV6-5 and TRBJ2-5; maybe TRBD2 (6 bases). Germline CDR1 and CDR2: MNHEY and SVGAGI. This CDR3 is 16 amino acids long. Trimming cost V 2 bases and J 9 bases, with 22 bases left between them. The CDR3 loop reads CASSYLRDSVDEAQYF. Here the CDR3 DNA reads TGTGCCAGCAGTTACCTGCGGGACTCTGTAGACGAGGCCCAGTACTTC.

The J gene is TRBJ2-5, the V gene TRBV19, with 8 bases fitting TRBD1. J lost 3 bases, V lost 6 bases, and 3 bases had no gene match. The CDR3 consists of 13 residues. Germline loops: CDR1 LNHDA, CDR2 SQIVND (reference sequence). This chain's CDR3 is CASSLDREETQYF. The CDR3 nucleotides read TGTGCCAGTAGCTTGGACAGGGAAGAGACCCAGTACTTC.

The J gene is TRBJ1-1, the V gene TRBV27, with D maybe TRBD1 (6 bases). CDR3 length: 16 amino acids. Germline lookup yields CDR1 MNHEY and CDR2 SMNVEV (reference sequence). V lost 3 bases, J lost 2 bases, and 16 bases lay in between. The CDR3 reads CASSFGGVIGNTEAFF. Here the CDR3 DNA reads TGTGCCAGCAGTTTCGGGGGCGTGATAGGTAACACTGAAGCTTTCTTT.

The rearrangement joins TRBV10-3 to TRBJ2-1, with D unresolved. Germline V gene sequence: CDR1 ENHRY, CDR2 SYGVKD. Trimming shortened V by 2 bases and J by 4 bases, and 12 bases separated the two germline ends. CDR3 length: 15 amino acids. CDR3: CAISEGQNLYNEQFF. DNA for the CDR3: TGTGCCATCAGTGAGGGCCAAAATCTTTACAATGAGCAGTTCTTC.

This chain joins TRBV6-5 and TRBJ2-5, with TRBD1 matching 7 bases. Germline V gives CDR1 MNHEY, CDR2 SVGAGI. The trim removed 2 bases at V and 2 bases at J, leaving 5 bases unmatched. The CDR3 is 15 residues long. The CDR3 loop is CASSYTPGQQETQYF. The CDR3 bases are TGTGCCAGCAGTTACACACCGGGACAGCAAGAGACCCAGTACTTC.

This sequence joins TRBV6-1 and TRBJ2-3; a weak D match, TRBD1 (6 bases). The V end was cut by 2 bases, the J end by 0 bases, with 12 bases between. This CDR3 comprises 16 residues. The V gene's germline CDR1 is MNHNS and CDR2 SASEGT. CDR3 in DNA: TGTGCCAGCAGTGAATGGGGGACACGTAGCACAGATACGCAGTATTTT. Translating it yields CASSEWGTRSTDTQYF.